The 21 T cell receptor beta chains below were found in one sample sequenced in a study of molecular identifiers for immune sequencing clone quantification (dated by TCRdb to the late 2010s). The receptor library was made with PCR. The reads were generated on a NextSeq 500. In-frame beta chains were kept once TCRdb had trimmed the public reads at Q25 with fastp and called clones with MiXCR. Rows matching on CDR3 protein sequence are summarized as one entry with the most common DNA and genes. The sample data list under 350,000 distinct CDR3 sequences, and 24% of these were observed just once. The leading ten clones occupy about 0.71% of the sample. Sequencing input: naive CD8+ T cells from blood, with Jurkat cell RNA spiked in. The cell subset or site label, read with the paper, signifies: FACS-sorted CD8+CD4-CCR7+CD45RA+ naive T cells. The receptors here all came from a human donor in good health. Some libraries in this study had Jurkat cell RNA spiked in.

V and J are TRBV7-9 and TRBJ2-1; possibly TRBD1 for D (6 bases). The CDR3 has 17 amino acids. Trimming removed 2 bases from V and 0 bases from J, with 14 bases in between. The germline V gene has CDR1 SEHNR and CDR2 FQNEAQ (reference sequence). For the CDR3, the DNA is TGTGCCAGCAGCTTATCCGGGACACCCAACTCCTACAATGAGCAGTTCTTC. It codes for CASSLSGTPNSYNEQFF. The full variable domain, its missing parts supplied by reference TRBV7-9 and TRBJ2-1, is DTGVSQNPRHKITKRGQNVTFRCDPISEHNRLYWYRQTLGQGPEFLTYFQNEAQLEKSRLLSDRFSAERPKGSFSTLEIQRTEQGDSAMYLCASSLSGTPNSYNEQFFGPGTRLTVL.

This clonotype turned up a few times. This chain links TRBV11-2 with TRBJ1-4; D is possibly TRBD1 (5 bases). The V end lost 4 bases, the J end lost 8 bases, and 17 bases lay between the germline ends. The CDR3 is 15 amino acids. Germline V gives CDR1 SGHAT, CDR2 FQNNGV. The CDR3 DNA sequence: TGTGCCAGCAGCTCTGGCTGGAGGGCAGGGGAAAAACTGTTTTTT. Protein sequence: CASSSGWRAGEKLFF.

In nucleotides, the CDR3 is TGCGCCAGCAGTATATGGACGGAGAATTCACCCCTCCACTTT. It encodes CASSIWTENSPLHF. J is TRBJ1-6 and V is TRBV4-1; D is ambiguous. Germline lookup yields CDR1 MGHRA and CDR2 YSYEKL. This CDR3 region has 14 residues. Trimming stripped 6 bases from V and 7 bases from J, with 13 bases between.

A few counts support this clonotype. CDR3 DNA sequence: TGCGCCAGCGGTGATGGCACAGATACGCAGTATTTT. Protein sequence: CASGDGTDTQYF. V gene TRBV4-3 combines with J gene TRBJ2-3; D unclear. Germline CDR1 LGHNA, CDR2 YSLEER. The V end lost 8 bases, the J end lost 1 base, and 7 bases lay between the germline ends. The CDR3 has 12 amino acids.

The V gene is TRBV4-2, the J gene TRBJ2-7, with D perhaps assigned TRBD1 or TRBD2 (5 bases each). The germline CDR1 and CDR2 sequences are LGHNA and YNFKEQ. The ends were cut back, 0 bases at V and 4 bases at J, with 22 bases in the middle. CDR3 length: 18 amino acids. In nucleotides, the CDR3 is TGTGCCAGCAGCCAAGAGGATGGGCAGGGAGAAAGCCCGTACGAGCAGTACTTC. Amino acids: CASSQEDGQGESPYEQYF.

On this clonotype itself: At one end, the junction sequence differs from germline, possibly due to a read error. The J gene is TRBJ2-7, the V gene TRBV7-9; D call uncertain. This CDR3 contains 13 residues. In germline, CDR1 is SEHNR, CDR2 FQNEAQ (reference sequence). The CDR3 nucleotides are TGTGCCCGCAGCCCAAGTGACTCCTACGAGCAGTACTTC. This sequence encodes CARSPSDSYEQYF.

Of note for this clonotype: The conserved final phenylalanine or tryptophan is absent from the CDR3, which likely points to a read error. The CDR3, as DNA: TGTGCCAGCAGCCACAAGTGGGGTTATGGCTACACCCTC. Amino acid sequence: CASSHKWGYGYTL. V and J are TRBV3-1 and TRBJ1-2; D ambiguous. Trimming took 3 bases from V and 5 from J, leaving 10 bases between them. This CDR3 region has 13 residues. Germline V gene data show CDR1 as LGHDT and CDR2 as YNNKEL (reference sequence).

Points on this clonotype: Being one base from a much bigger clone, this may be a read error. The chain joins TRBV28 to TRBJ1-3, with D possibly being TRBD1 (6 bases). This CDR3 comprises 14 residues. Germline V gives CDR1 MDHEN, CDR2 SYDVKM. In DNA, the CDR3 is TGTGCCTGCAGTTTGAGGGACACAGGGAACACCATATATTTT. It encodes CACSLRDTGNTIYF.

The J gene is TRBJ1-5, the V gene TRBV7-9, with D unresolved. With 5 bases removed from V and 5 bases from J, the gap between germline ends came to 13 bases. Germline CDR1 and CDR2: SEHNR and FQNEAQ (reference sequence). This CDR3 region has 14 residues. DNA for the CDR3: TGTGCCAGCAGCGGACGGACCCCATATCAGCCCCAGCATTTT. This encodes CASSGRTPYQPQHF.

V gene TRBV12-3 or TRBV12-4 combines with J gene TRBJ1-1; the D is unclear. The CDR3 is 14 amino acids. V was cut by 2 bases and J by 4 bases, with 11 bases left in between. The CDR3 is CASSLSRRITEAFF. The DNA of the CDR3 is TGTGCCAGCAGTTTATCTCGTAGGATCACTGAAGCTTTCTTT.

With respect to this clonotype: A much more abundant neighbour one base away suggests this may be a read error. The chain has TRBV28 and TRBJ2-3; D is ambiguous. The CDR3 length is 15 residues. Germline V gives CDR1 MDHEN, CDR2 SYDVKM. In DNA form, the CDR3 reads TGTGCCTGCAGCCCTGATGCGGTGGGCACAGATACGCAGTATTTT. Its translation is CACSPDAVGTDTQYF.

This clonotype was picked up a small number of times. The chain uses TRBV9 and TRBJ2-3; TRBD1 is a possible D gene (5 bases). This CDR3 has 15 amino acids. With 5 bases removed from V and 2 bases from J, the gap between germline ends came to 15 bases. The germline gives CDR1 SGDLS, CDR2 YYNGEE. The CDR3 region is CASSLIGGATDTQYF. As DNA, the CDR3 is TGTGCCAGCAGTTTAATTGGTGGGGCCACAGATACGCAGTATTTT.

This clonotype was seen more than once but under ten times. The CDR3 DNA reads as TGTGCTAGTGGTTTGGGGAGTCAGGGGGGAAAACAAGAGACCCAGTACTTC. This gives the protein CASGLGSQGGKQETQYF. The chain recombines TRBV12-5 with TRBJ2-5, with a possible D match to TRBD1 (7 bases). Trimming took 1 base from V and 2 from J, leaving 17 bases between them. Germline V gene sequence: CDR1 LGHNT, CDR2 FRNRAP. This CDR3 region has 17 residues.

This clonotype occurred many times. The CDR3 sequence: CASTNGEVFQNIQYF. CDR3 coding DNA: TGTGCCAGCACCAACGGTGAAGTCTTCCAAAACATTCAGTACTTC. This sequence joins TRBV12-3 or TRBV12-4 and TRBJ2-4, with no clear D. V was trimmed by 7 bases and J by 5 bases, leaving 18 bases between them. The CDR3 spans 15 residues.

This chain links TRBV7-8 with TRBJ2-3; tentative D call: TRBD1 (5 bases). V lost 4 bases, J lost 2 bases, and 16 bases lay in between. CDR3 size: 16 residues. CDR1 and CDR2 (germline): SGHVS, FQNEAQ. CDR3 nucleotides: TGTGCCAGCAGCTCCTACCCGGCAGGGTACACAGATACGCAGTATTTT. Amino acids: CASSSYPAGYTDTQYF.

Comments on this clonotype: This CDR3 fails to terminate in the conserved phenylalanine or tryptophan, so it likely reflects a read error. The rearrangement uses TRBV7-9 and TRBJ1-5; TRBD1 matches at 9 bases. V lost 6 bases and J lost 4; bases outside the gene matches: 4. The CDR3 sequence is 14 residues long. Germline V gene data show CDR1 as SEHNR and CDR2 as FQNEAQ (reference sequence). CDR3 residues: CASSPDRGNQPQHS. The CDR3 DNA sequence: TGTGCCAGCAGTCCGGACAGGGGAAATCAGCCCCAGCATTCT.

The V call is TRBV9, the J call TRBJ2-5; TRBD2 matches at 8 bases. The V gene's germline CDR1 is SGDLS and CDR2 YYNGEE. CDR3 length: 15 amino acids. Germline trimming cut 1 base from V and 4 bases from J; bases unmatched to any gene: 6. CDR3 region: CASSVLDSGAETQYF. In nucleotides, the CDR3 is TGTGCCAGCAGCGTACTGGATAGCGGGGCAGAGACCCAGTACTTC.

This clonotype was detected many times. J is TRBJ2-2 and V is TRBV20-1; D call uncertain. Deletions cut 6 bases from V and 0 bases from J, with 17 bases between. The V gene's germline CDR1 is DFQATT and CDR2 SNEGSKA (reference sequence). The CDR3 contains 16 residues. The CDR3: CSAETIGETNTGELFF. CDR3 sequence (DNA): TGCAGTGCCGAAACGATAGGCGAAACGAACACCGGGGAGCTGTTTTTT.

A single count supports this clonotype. Here the CDR3 reads CASGPTQGGYYEQYF. For the CDR3, the DNA is TGTGCCAGCGGTCCAACACAGGGGGGGTACTACGAGCAGTACTTC. The V call is TRBV12-3 or TRBV12-4, the J call TRBJ2-7; D perhaps matches TRBD1 (8 bases). V lost 8 bases, J lost 3 bases, and 20 bases lay in between. The CDR3 has 15 amino acids.

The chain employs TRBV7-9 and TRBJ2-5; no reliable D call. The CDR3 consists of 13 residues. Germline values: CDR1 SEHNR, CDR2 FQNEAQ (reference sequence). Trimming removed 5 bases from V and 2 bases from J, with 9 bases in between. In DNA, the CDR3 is TGTGCCAGCAGCACGACTCCACAAGAGACCCAGTACTTC. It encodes CASSTTPQETQYF. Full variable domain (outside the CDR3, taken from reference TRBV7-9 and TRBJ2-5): DTGVSQNPRHKITKRGQNVTFRCDPISEHNRLYWYRQTLGQGPEFLTYFQNEAQLEKSRLLSDRFSAERPKGSFSTLEIQRTEQGDSAMYLCASSTTPQETQYFGPGTRLLVL.

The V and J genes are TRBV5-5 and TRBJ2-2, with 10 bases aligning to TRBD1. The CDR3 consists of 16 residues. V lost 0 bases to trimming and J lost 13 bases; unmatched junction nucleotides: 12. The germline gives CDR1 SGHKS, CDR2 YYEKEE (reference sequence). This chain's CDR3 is CASSLAAGTGALVLFF. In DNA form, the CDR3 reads TGTGCCAGCAGCTTGGCCGCCGGGACAGGGGCTTTGGTGCTGTTTTTT.